This entry features one T cell receptor (beta chain) sequence. Its antigen remains unknown. Every TCR cDNA molecule carried a tag that served as a unique molecular identifier. TCRdb re-analysed the 5' RACE reads in MiXCR, keeping a single row per CDR3 protein. The sample includes about 9,800 distinct CDR3 sequences, approximately 54% of them seen just once. These data are taken from a study of spatial heterogeneity in lung cancer. About the research overall: There were consistently more beta-chain sequences detected than alpha-chain sequences. Whole-study findings and limits: Intratumoral expanded alpha and beta TCR counts were found to track tumor mutation counts.

Germline trimming cut 3 bases from V and 0 bases from J; bases unmatched to any gene: 4. This CDR3 has 15 residues. Germline V gene data show CDR1 as SQVTM and CDR2 as ANQGSEA. Time point given: sample taken at primary tumor resection. Whole RNA, which was extracted from tumor, nontumor lung tissue or frozen PBMC, was sequenced without any cell sorting. This sequence joins TRBV29-1 and TRBJ2-1; 8 nucleotides agree with TRBD2. This receptor was identified in a female donor with early-stage non-small cell lung cancer. The source material was lung tumor tissue, sampled at surgery. The DNA for the CDR3 is TGCAGCGTTGAGCGGGGGGCGAGCTCCTACAATGAGCAGTTCTTC. Encoded protein: CSVERGASSYNEQFF.